These T cell receptor beta chains were read from a single sample in a study of identical twins. In TCRdb, the 5' RACE reads were re-called with MiXCR into one record per CDR3 protein. Of around 670,000 distinct CDR3 sequences listed, roughly 6% are singletons. Sequenced sample: naive T cells sorted from blood. The origin of the receptors is a man aged 18 to 35 in good health. Each CDR3 is given with its conserved first and last residue. A D gene is named only where the DNA matches it firmly. Clone sizes are given selectively: once, few, many, or a class where the clone is expanded.

TRBV9	many	TRBJ2-1	-	CASSASSSSYNEQFF	TGTGCCAGCAGCGCTTCCAGTAGCTCCTACAATGAGCAGTTCTTC
TRBV7-9	few	TRBJ1-1	-	CASMGTENTEAFF	TGTGCCAGCATGGGGACGGAAAACACTGAAGCTTTCTTT
TRBV11-2	-	TRBJ1-5	-	CASSFSGVNQPQHF	TGTGCCAGCAGCTTTTCGGGGGTTAACCAGCCCCAGCATTTT
TRBV6-4	many	TRBJ2-1	-	CASSVVFQGEQFF	TGTGCCAGCAGTGTTGTGTTCCAGGGTGAGCAGTTCTTC
TRBV3-1	few	TRBJ1-1	TRBD1	CASSQATGGWTEAFF	TGTGCCAGCAGCCAGGCAACAGGGGGATGGACTGAAGCTTTCTTT
TRBV7-2	-	TRBJ2-3	TRBD2	CASSGRASGRVSTDTQYF	TGTGCCAGCAGCGGTAGGGCTAGCGGGAGAGTTAGCACAGATACGCAGTATTTT
TRBV10-3	many	TRBJ2-7	TRBD2	CAISPRPLAGDYEQYF	TGTGCCATCAGTCCAAGACCCCTAGCGGGAGACTACGAGCAGTACTTC
TRBV10-3	many	TRBJ2-3	-	CAISEASVVTDTQYF	TGTGCCATCAGTGAGGCTAGCGTGGTCACAGATACGCAGTATTTT
TRBV20-1	many	TRBJ2-3	-	CSARDRRDGVRADTQYF	TGCAGTGCTAGAGATCGTCGCGATGGCGTACGGGCAGATACGCAGTATTTT
TRBV20-1	many	TRBJ2-7	-	CSARPGEIYYEQYF	TGCAGTGCTCGCCCGGGAGAGATTTACTACGAGCAGTACTTC
TRBV4-3	few	TRBJ2-1	TRBD2	CASSQGELAGVEQFF	TGCGCCAGCAGCCAAGGGGAACTAGCGGGTGTTGAGCAGTTCTTC
TRBV7-9	-	TRBJ2-3	-	CASSLALGSKVTDTQYF	TGTGCCAGCAGCTTAGCGCTCGGTAGCAAGGTCACAGATACGCAGTATTTT
TRBV4-2	-	TRBJ2-7	-	CASSQEEGAYEQYF	TGTGCCAGCAGCCAAGAAGAGGGGGCCTACGAGCAGTACTTC
TRBV20-1	many	TRBJ2-1	-	CSAGPSTGASYNEQFF	TGCAGTGCTGGCCCCTCCACGGGGGCGTCTTACAATGAGCAGTTCTTC
TRBV12-3/TRBV12-4	many	TRBJ2-7	TRBD1	CASTRGGGYEQYF	TGTGCCAGCACCCGAGGGGGCGGGTACGAGCAGTACTTC
TRBV2	few	TRBJ2-2	TRBD1	CASSEGDRVTGELFF	TGTGCCAGCAGTGAAGGGGACAGGGTCACCGGGGAGCTGTTTTTT
TRBV7-2	few	TRBJ2-5	-	CASSLESLRTQYF	TGTGCCAGCAGCTTAGAGTCTCTAAGGACCCAGTACTTC
TRBV25-1	few	TRBJ2-5	TRBD1	CASSEWDREKRQTQYF	TGTGCCAGCAGTGAATGGGACAGGGAGAAGAGGCAGACCCAGTACTTC
TRBV24-1	few	TRBJ2-2	TRBD1	CATSDSPGQGPGELFF	TGTGCCACCAGTGATTCCCCGGGACAGGGTCCCGGGGAGCTGTTTTTT
TRBV11-1	-	TRBJ1-5	-	CASSSTGYQPQHF	TGTGCCAGCAGCTCGACCGGGTACCAGCCCCAGCATTTT
TRBV29-1	many	TRBJ2-5	-	CSVGYGTIQETQYF	TGCAGCGTTGGTTACGGGACCATCCAAGAGACCCAGTACTTC
TRBV12-3/TRBV12-4	-	TRBJ1-1	-	CASNPSGITEAFF	TGTGCCAGCAACCCATCTGGAATTACTGAAGCTTTCTTT
TRBV20-1	few	TRBJ2-1	TRBD2	CSARDLAGGRSGYEQFF	TGCAGTGCTAGAGATCTAGCGGGAGGCCGTTCGGGCTACGAGCAGTTCTTC
TRBV6-5	many	TRBJ2-1	TRBD2	CASRGTSHEQFF	TGTGCCAGCAGGGGGACTAGCCATGAGCAGTTCTTC
TRBV20-1	many	TRBJ2-5	-	CSARVGLQETQYF	TGCAGTGCTAGAGTTGGACTACAAGAGACCCAGTACTTC
TRBV4-1	few	TRBJ2-1	-	CASSPVLVTYNEQFF	TGCGCCAGCAGCCCGGTGCTCGTAACGTACAATGAGCAGTTCTTC
TRBV12-3/TRBV12-4	many	TRBJ2-5	-	CASRSATTGTQYF	TGTGCCAGCCGCTCAGCGACAACCGGGACCCAGTACTTC
TRBV20-1	few	TRBJ2-5	-	CSAIGIQETQYF	TGCAGTGCTATCGGGATCCAAGAGACCCAGTACTTC
TRBV6-1	-	TRBJ2-2	TRBD1	CASQPDRANTGELFF	TGTGCCAGCCAACCCGACAGGGCGAACACCGGGGAGCTGTTTTTT
TRBV7-2	-	TRBJ2-5	-	CASSLLLGRGPETQYF	TGTGCCAGCAGCTTACTCCTCGGCCGCGGGCCAGAGACCCAGTACTTC
TRBV5-1	many	TRBJ1-2	-	CASSQDHGYTF	TGCGCCAGCAGCCAGGATCATGGCTACACCTTC
TRBV7-8	few	TRBJ1-4	-	CASSLAIGGIEKLFF	TGTGCCAGCAGCTTAGCGATAGGGGGTATCGAAAAACTGTTTTTT
TRBV6-1	-	TRBJ1-2	TRBD1	CASRRRGDRDYTF	TGTGCCAGCAGGAGACGAGGGGACAGGGACTACACCTTC
TRBV4-1	many	TRBJ2-1	TRBD2	CASSEFGTSGIAGNEQFF	TGCGCCAGCAGCGAATTCGGGACTAGCGGGATAGCGGGCAATGAGCAGTTCTTC
TRBV7-2	many	TRBJ2-1	TRBD2	CASSLAPGLAGSDEQFF	TGTGCCAGCAGCTTAGCACCGGGACTAGCGGGAAGTGATGAGCAGTTCTTC
TRBV5-1	-	TRBJ1-1	TRBD1	CASSPDRGRLNTEAFF	TGCGCCAGCAGCCCTGACAGGGGGCGGTTGAACACTGAAGCTTTCTTT
TRBV5-1	many	TRBJ2-2	-	CASSLGQFGTGELFF	TGCGCCAGCAGCTTAGGACAGTTTGGCACCGGGGAGCTGTTTTTT
TRBV29-1	many	TRBJ2-7	-	CSVEMRARGSFEQYF	TGCAGCGTTGAAATGCGGGCCAGGGGAAGTTTCGAGCAGTACTTC
TRBV3-1	few	TRBJ2-1	TRBD2	CASSHTTSGNNEQFF	TGTGCCAGCAGCCATACGACTAGCGGGAACAATGAGCAGTTCTTC
TRBV5-1	many	TRBJ2-7	-	CASSRGHSSSYEQYF	TGCGCCAGCAGCCGAGGACACTCATCCTCCTACGAGCAGTACTTC
TRBV7-9	-	TRBJ2-2	-	CASSQPGQWAGELFF	TGTGCCAGCAGCCAACCGGGACAATGGGCCGGGGAGCTGTTTTTT
TRBV6-5	many	TRBJ2-5	-	CASSYGRSQETQYF	TGTGCCAGCAGTTACGGTCGGTCGCAAGAGACCCAGTACTTC
TRBV5-1	many	TRBJ1-6	TRBD1	CASSLNQGASPLHF	TGCGCCAGCAGCTTAAATCAGGGGGCTTCACCCCTCCACTTT
TRBV5-1	many	TRBJ2-1	-	CASSLVPVFSYNEQFF	TGCGCCAGCAGCTTGGTCCCAGTCTTCTCCTACAATGAGCAGTTCTTC
TRBV28	many	TRBJ1-6	-	CASSTQVNSPLHF	TGTGCCAGCAGTACCCAGGTTAATTCACCCCTCCACTTT
TRBV28	-	TRBJ2-3	TRBD2	CASSPTGLAQAADTQYF	TGTGCCAGCAGCCCTACTGGACTAGCTCAGGCCGCAGATACGCAGTATTTT
TRBV30	-	TRBJ2-1	-	CAWSLQANNEQFF	TGTGCCTGGAGTCTGCAGGCCAACAATGAGCAGTTCTTC
TRBV5-1	-	TRBJ2-1	-	CASSLEGVGGLF	TGCGCCAGCAGCTTGGAGGGAGTAGGCGGTCTCTTC
TRBV7-8	few	TRBJ2-3	-	CASSLAVFADTQYF	TGTGCCAGCAGCTTAGCGGTTTTTGCAGATACGCAGTATTTT
TRBV4-1	-	TRBJ1-1	-	CASSQDEALNTEAFF	TGCGCCAGCAGCCAAGATGAGGCCCTGAACACTGAAGCTTTCTTT
TRBV30	few	TRBJ1-6	TRBD1	CAWEGGAGSPLHF	TGTGCCTGGGAAGGGGGCGCTGGGTCACCCCTCCACTTT
TRBV12-3/TRBV12-4	few	TRBJ1-5	TRBD1	CASSLYGTGLNPSQPQHF	TGTGCCAGCAGTCTGTACGGGACAGGGCTTAATCCTAGTCAGCCCCAGCATTTT
TRBV6-1	many	TRBJ2-2	TRBD1	CASSLPGQGADTGELFF	TGTGCCAGCAGTCTCCCGGGACAGGGGGCAGACACCGGGGAGCTGTTTTTT
TRBV27	many	TRBJ2-3	-	CASSLIPTDVVTDTQYF	TGTGCCAGCAGTTTAATCCCGACAGACGTTGTGACAGATACGCAGTATTTT
TRBV4-1	many	TRBJ1-2	-	CASSQSLISYGYTF	TGCGCCAGCAGCCAATCGCTAATTTCTTATGGCTACACCTTC
TRBV20-1	many	TRBJ2-5	-	CSCWETQETQYF	TGCAGTTGTTGGGAGACCCAAGAGACCCAGTACTTC
TRBV12-3/TRBV12-4	many	TRBJ2-7	-	CASSPLGAHEQYF	TGTGCCAGCAGCCCTTTGGGGGCCCACGAGCAGTACTTC